The clone carrying this T cell receptor beta chain is a singleton in its sample. Its antigen is undetermined. Trimming removed 5 bases from V and 7 bases from J, with 20 bases in between. The CDR3 spans 15 residues. CDR1 and CDR2 from the germline V gene are SNHLY and FYNNEI. The source of the sample is a study of T cell repertoires in cytomegalovirus infection. Study-level information: The study used recently identified HLA-C-restricted and well-studied HLA-B-restricted CMV epitopes. Based on public TCR beta signatures, there were indications of CMV infection and of a matching HLA type.

TCRdb itself ran the reads through MiXCR, one entry per CDR3 protein. Among hundreds of thousands of distinct CDR3 sequences listed, around 30% were seen once. Points from the study as a whole: CMV-specific TCR beta clonotypes restricted by HLA-C dominated the ex vivo response.

This sequence joins TRBV2 and TRBJ1-2, with a tentative D call TRBD1 (5 bases). Sequenced material: cultured PBMCs, taken from culture after CMV antigen stimulation. This clonotype was obtained from a human donor in good health (CMV status not recorded). Some clones in this sample may be carry-over from other donors' samples. The CDR3 reads CASSMRGPRRSGYTF. DNA for the CDR3: TGTGCCAGCAGTATGCGGGGCCCCCGGAGGTCTGGCTACACCTTC.